This T cell receptor (beta chain) was sequenced in a study of T cells in Graves' hyperthyroidism and ophthalmopathy. RNA transcripts were the template for amplifying TCR beta CDR3 regions. When the TCR CDR3 underwent first-round RT-PCR, the HTBI primer set was used. Via MiXCR, TCRdb re-called the multiplex PCR reads, giving one row per CDR3 protein. The sample carries roughly 840,000 distinct CDR3 sequences, 38% recorded once. Stable Graves' hyperthyroidism meant no ophthalmopathy progression within 18 months. Criteria for exclusion of patients were uncontrolled infection, other autoimmune disease, pregnancy or lactation. This CDR3 has 18 residues. Germline V gene lookup returns CDR1 SEHNR and CDR2 FQNEAQ (reference sequence). After removal of 0 bases from V and 2 bases from J, the junction contained 10 bases not matched to a gene.

This receptor was taken from a man aged 18-30 years with Graves' hyperthyroidism. The rearrangement joins TRBV7-9 to TRBJ1-2; the match to TRBD1 covers 9 bases. Material for sequencing was blood. CDR3 DNA sequence: TGTGCCAGCAGCTTAGCGGGACAGGGCCCGGCGGGGAACTATGGCTACACCTTC. Translating it yields CASSLAGQGPAGNYGYTF.